One and the same sample provided the 9 T cell receptor beta chains below, sequenced in a study of blood T cell repertoires in COVID-19. The table came from immunoSEQ multiplex PCR; TCRdb's copy has only in-frame clones and leaves some out. The sample shows 130,000 to 150,000 clones, around 83% of them seen only once. The sample was peripheral blood. The receptors come from a man aged 55 to 70 with active or convalescent COVID-19.

The V call is TRBV27, the J call TRBJ2-7; 11 bases line up with TRBD2. The J segment lost 0 bases and the V segment lost 6 bases, leaving 4 bases of the junction unmatched. Germline V CDR1 and CDR2: MNHEY, SMNVEV (reference sequence). This CDR3 contains 15 residues. The CDR3 region is CASSPGLAGSYEQYV. The CDR3 DNA reads TGTGCCAGCAGCCCTGGACTAGCGGGCTCCTACGAGCAGTACGTC.

This clone was seen a handful of times. The rearrangement joins TRBV7-2 to TRBJ1-6, with D possibly being TRBD1 (5 bases). Per the germline V gene, CDR1 is SGHTA and CDR2 is FQGNSA. Trimming cost V 2 bases and J 7 bases, with 15 bases left between them. The CDR3 has 16 residues. CDR3 bases: TGTGCCAGCAGCTTAACCTCCGCAGGGATGAATTCACCCCTCCACTTT. It encodes CASSLTSAGMNSPLHF.

The rearrangement uses TRBV6-2 or TRBV6-3 and TRBJ2-1; 10 bases match TRBD2. Losses at the gene ends were 2 bases for V and 7 bases for J; bases not matched to a gene: 2. The CDR3 has 14 residues. Germline V lookup: CDR1 MNHEY, CDR2 SVGEGT. CDR3 coding DNA: TGTGCCAGCAGTTACGCTAGCGGGAGTAATGAGCAGTTCTTC. It yields the protein CASSYASGSNEQFF.

This chain links TRBV7-2 with TRBJ2-7; 12 bases are a match to TRBD2. Losses at the gene ends were 5 bases for V and 4 bases for J; bases not matched to a gene: 6. The CDR3 spans 15 residues. CDR1 and CDR2 from the germline V gene are SGHTA and FQGNSA. CDR3 amino acids: CASSLGLAGPYEQYV. CDR3 in DNA: TGTGCCAGCAGCCTTGGACTAGCGGGACCGTACGAGCAGTACGTC.

The rearrangement joins TRBV6-1 to TRBJ1-5, with D unclear. The germline V gene encodes CDR1 MNHNS and CDR2 SASEGT. The CDR3 runs 15 residues. Trimming took 0 bases from V and 2 from J, leaving 8 bases between them. The CDR3 DNA follows: TGTGCCAGCAGTGAAGCGATGGGAGGCAATCAGCCCCAGCATTTT. Translating gives CASSEAMGGNQPQHF.

The chain recombines TRBV9 with TRBJ1-1; TRBD1 matches 7 bases. The CDR3 contains 16 residues. Trimming cost V 3 bases and J 1 base; bases outside gene matches: 9. CDR1 is SGDLS, CDR2 YYNGEE, per germline. The CDR3 DNA sequence: TGTGCCAGCAGCGCCCGAACAGGGGCGGGGAACACTGAAGCTTTCTTT. Encoded protein: CASSARTGAGNTEAFF.

The genes are TRBV27 and TRBJ2-1; the D gene is possibly TRBD2 (6 bases). CDR1 is MNHEY, CDR2 SMNVEV, per germline (reference sequence). The CDR3 contains 15 residues. Trimming shortened V by 2 bases and J by 9 bases, and 17 bases separated the two germline ends. The CDR3 coding sequence is TGTGCCAGCAGTTTAGGTGGCGGGACGGCTAGTGAGCAGTTCTTC. Protein: CASSLGGGTASEQFF.

The rearrangement links TRBV2 to TRBJ2-5, with a tentative D call TRBD2 (6 bases). V was trimmed by 3 bases and J by 2 bases, leaving 10 bases between them. The V gene's germline CDR1 is SNHLY and CDR2 FYNNEI. CDR3 length: 14 residues. The CDR3 DNA sequence: TGTGCCAGCAGTGACCGGGGACTTCAAGAGACCCAGTACTTC. Translated, it gives CASSDRGLQETQYF.

This clone has more than one count but fewer than ten. This chain links TRBV5-1 with TRBJ1-4, with a weak D call TRBD1 (5 bases). Trimming took 0 bases from V and 8 from J, leaving 11 bases between them. The CDR3 runs 14 residues. Germline V gene data show CDR1 as SGHRS and CDR2 as YFSETQ. CDR3 nucleotide sequence: TGCGCCAGCAGCTTGGGCGGGGCTCTCGAAAAACTGTTTTTT. It translates to CASSLGGALEKLFF.